The clone carrying this T cell receptor beta chain was seen repeatedly, ten times or more. This sample was taken from a study of CD8+CD57+ T cells in acquired aplastic anemia. CDR3 length: 12 amino acids. J gave up 5 bases and V 11 bases, and 4 bases lay outside the gene matches. The germline V gene has CDR1 SEHNR and CDR2 FQNEAQ (reference sequence). The study profiled TCR beta VDJ and CDR3 using genomic DNA as template. A single record per CDR3 protein comes from TCRdb applying MiXCR to the reads. The sample consists of 350,000 to 450,000 distinct CDR3 sequences, about two thirds of them appearing once.

This receptor was obtained from a human donor in good health, serving as a control. The sequencing sample was made of sorted CD4+, CD8+, or CD8+CD57+ T cells (not recorded which) from PBMCs. This chain uses TRBV7-9 with TRBJ2-5, with 11 bases fitting TRBD1. CDR3 in DNA: TGTGCCGGACAGGGGGCTAGGGAGACCCAGTACTTC. It specifies CAGQGARETQYF.